The 32 T cell receptor beta chains below all came from one sample that was sequenced in a study of neurological immune-mediated disorders. As to time point: longitudinal time-point 1 (baseline). Each CDR3 protein is one row after TCRdb ran MiXCR on the 5' RACE reads. This table holds more than 70,000 distinct CDR3 sequences, about 10% found once. The sequencing input was PBMCs. All receptors come from a man younger than 45 in good health.

This clonotype is a singleton in its sample. A read error is possible here, since a much larger clone lies one base away. V gene TRBV29-1 combines with J gene TRBJ1-2, with no clear D. This CDR3 region has 12 residues. Deletions cut 3 bases from V and 7 bases from J, with 12 bases between. Per the germline V gene, CDR1 is SQVTM and CDR2 is ANQGSEA. The CDR3 loop is CSVDQHNRGYTF. As DNA, the CDR3 is TGCAGCGTTGATCAGCATAACCGTGGCTACACCTTC.

This clonotype was detected many times. The chain joins TRBV5-1 to TRBJ2-2; D remains ambiguous. V lost 5 bases to trimming and J lost 1 base, with 9 bases between them. There are 14 residues in the CDR3. From germline, CDR1 is SGHRS and CDR2 YFSETQ. CDR3 DNA: TGCGCCAGCAGTGATACCGGGAACACCGGGGAGCTGTTTTTT. The encoded protein is CASSDTGNTGELFF. Variable domain in full (rest from reference TRBV5-1 and TRBJ2-2): KAGVTQTPRYLIKTRGQQVTLSCSPISGHRSVSWYQQTPGQGLQFLFEYFSETQRNKGNFPGRFSGRQFSNSRSEMNVSTLELGDSALYLCASSDTGNTGELFFGEGSRLTVL.

The V and J genes are TRBV7-6 and TRBJ2-2; D unresolved. Trimming pared 4 bases from V and 6 bases from J, leaving 12 bases between. This CDR3 has 14 residues. Germline loops: CDR1 SGHVS, CDR2 FNYEAQ. DNA of the CDR3: TGTGCCAGCAGCTACTCGACCGAGCCCGGGGAGCTGTTTTTT. It specifies CASSYSTEPGELFF.

This chain links TRBV4-1 with TRBJ2-1; 7 bases align to TRBD1. V was pared by 2 bases and J by 7 bases, with 8 bases of the junction left unmatched. Germline CDR1 reads MGHRA; CDR2 reads YSYEKL. The CDR3 runs to 15 residues. Here the CDR3 DNA reads TGCGCCAGCAGCCAACAGGGGGAAGGATCGAATGAGCAGTTCTTC. This sequence encodes CASSQQGEGSNEQFF.

This clonotype came up many times. The rearrangement uses TRBV10-3 and TRBJ2-7; D uncertain. CDR1 is ENHRY, CDR2 SYGVKD, per germline. This CDR3 contains 16 residues. The V end was cut by 0 bases, the J end by 2 bases, with 14 bases between. This CDR3 is CAISESVGRIAYEQYF. The CDR3 DNA follows: TGTGCCATCAGTGAGTCGGTGGGCAGGATAGCCTACGAGCAGTACTTC.

The table lists this clonotype with many counts. The rearrangement links TRBV30 to TRBJ1-5; unclear D gene. The CDR3 runs to 15 residues. Trimming took 0 bases from V and 3 from J, leaving 12 bases between them. Germline V gene data show CDR1 as GTSNPN and CDR2 as SVGIG (reference sequence). This chain's CDR3 is CAWSVITGLNQPQHF. The CDR3 nucleotides read TGTGCCTGGAGTGTAATTACCGGCCTCAATCAGCCCCAGCATTTT.

J is TRBJ2-1 and V is TRBV29-1, with 7 positions matching TRBD1. The germline V gene encodes CDR1 SQVTM and CDR2 ANQGSEA. The CDR3 runs to 14 residues. The V segment lost 7 bases and the J segment 2 bases; nucleotides outside the gene matches: 8. The CDR3 nucleotides are TGCAGCGCTACCGGGACAGCAACCTACAATGAGCAGTTCTTC. This translates into CSATGTATYNEQFF.

This clonotype was counted ten times or more. The chain carries TRBV20-1 and TRBJ2-1; D is undetermined. CDR3 length: 11 residues. Germline CDR1 is DFQATT and CDR2 is SNEGSKA (reference sequence). The V end was cut by 3 bases, the J end by 10 bases, with 10 bases between. The CDR3 sequence is CSASFLMEQFF. CDR3 DNA sequence: TGCAGTGCTAGTTTCCTAATGGAGCAGTTCTTC.

This clonotype was counted many times. The V gene is TRBV5-1, the J gene TRBJ1-2; 8 nucleotides align to TRBD1. Germline V CDR1 and CDR2: SGHRS, YFSETQ. J gave up 5 bases and V 0 bases, and 3 bases lay outside the gene matches. The CDR3 loop spans 14 amino acids. The CDR3 coding sequence is TGCGCCAGCAGCTTGGATTACAGGGGGTATGGCTACACCTTC. This sequence encodes CASSLDYRGYGYTF.

This clonotype has ten or more counts. The chain uses TRBV20-1 and TRBJ2-7, with 12 bases aligning to TRBD2. Germline lookup yields CDR1 DFQATT and CDR2 SNEGSKA (reference sequence). V shed 6 bases and J 6 bases; nucleotides not matched to a gene: 6. The CDR3 length is 13 residues. Here the CDR3 DNA reads TGCAGTGCCCGACTAGCGGGAGTCGCCGAGCAGTACTTC. Protein sequence: CSARLAGVAEQYF.

This clonotype was detected many times. The chain recombines TRBV7-2 with TRBJ2-5, with D unresolved. CDR1 SGHTA and CDR2 FQGNSA come from the germline V gene. Trimming stripped 0 bases from V and 5 bases from J, with 4 bases between. The CDR3 contains 12 residues. As DNA, the CDR3 is TGTGCCAGCAGCTTAGCGCGGGAGACCCAGTACTTC. Its translation: CASSLARETQYF.

The table lists this clonotype with many counts. The V and J genes are TRBV7-9 and TRBJ1-2; TRBD1 might be the D (6 bases). The CDR3 totals 12 residues. Germline CDR1 SEHNR, CDR2 FQNEAQ (reference sequence). Trimming pared 5 bases from V and 13 bases from J, leaving 17 bases between. The DNA of the CDR3 is TGTGCCAGCAGCCAAACGGACAGCTTATTCACCTTC. Its protein is CASSQTDSLFTF. Full variable domain (remainder filled in from reference TRBV7-9 and TRBJ1-2): DTGVSQNPRHKITKRGQNVTFRCDPISEHNRLYWYRQTLGQGPEFLTYFQNEAQLEKSRLLSDRFSAERPKGSFSTLEIQRTEQGDSAMYLCASSQTDSLFTFGSGTRLTVV.

This chain links TRBV27 with TRBJ2-1; a weak D match, TRBD1 (5 bases). V lost 10 bases, J lost 3 bases, and 16 bases lay in between. Germline CDR1 MNHEY, CDR2 SMNVEV (reference sequence). CDR3 length: 14 amino acids. CDR3 DNA sequence: TGTGCCATCACCTTAGGGGCCCACTACAATGAGCAGTTCTTC. As protein: CAITLGAHYNEQFF.

This clonotype was detected only a few times. CDR3 DNA sequence: TGTGCTAGTGGGACAGGGCTAAATCCCCAGCATTTT. Translation gives CASGTGLNPQHF. This rearrangement joins TRBV12-5 to TRBJ1-5; 7 positions agree with TRBD1. The CDR3 is 12 amino acids. Germline CDR1 is LGHNT and CDR2 is FRNRAP. The junction had 6 bases not matched to a gene; V was cut back by 6 bases and J by 10 bases.

The rearrangement uses TRBV7-2 and TRBJ1-2; TRBD1 might be the D (6 bases). V was shortened by 5 bases and J by 3 bases, with 13 bases between the two germline ends. Germline loops: CDR1 SGHTA, CDR2 FQGNSA. The CDR3 spans 14 residues. CDR3 in amino acids: CASSPRGYDYGYTF. The CDR3 DNA reads as TGTGCCAGCAGCCCCAGGGGCTACGACTATGGCTACACCTTC.

V gene TRBV20-1 combines with J gene TRBJ2-2, with D possibly matching TRBD1 (6 bases). The ends were cut back, 6 bases at V and 6 bases at J, with 20 bases in the middle. Germline V lookup: CDR1 DFQATT, CDR2 SNEGSKA (reference sequence). The CDR3 spans 15 residues. The CDR3 region is CSAGKRGSLPGELFF. In nucleotides, the CDR3 is TGCAGTGCAGGAAAAAGGGGGTCTCTCCCCGGGGAGCTGTTTTTT.

This clonotype was seen repeatedly, ten times or more. The chain is built from TRBV18 and TRBJ1-5, with D unresolved. The CDR3 contains 13 residues. V was shortened by 2 bases and J by 4 bases, with 6 bases between the two germline ends. Germline assignment: CDR1 KGHSH and CDR2 LQKENI. In DNA, the CDR3 is TGTGCCAGCTCACCAACAACAAATCAGCCCCAGCATTTT. It specifies CASSPTTNQPQHF.

A single count supports this clonotype. This CDR3 is missing its conserved last phenylalanine or tryptophan, likely due to a read error. This rearrangement joins TRBV7-9 to TRBJ1-1; D call uncertain. CDR1 and CDR2 from the germline V gene are SEHNR and FQNEAQ (reference sequence). The CDR3 is made up of 14 amino acids. Deletions cut 9 bases from V and 0 bases from J, with 14 bases between. The CDR3 protein is CASSTKPMNTEAFS. The DNA of the CDR3 is TGTGCCAGTAGCACCAAGCCCATGAACACTGAAGCTTTCTCT.

This clonotype showed up many times. The chain joins TRBV28 to TRBJ2-7; a weak D match, TRBD1 (6 bases). The CDR3 has 16 residues. In germline, CDR1 is MDHEN, CDR2 SYDVKM. V dropped 5 bases and J dropped 1 base, with 18 bases sitting between them. The CDR3 DNA reads TGTGCCAGCAGTCCGCTGTCTCGGACAGCATCCTACGAGCAGTACTTC. The encoded protein is CASSPLSRTASYEQYF.

This clonotype was observed at least ten times. The chain uses TRBV7-2 and TRBJ2-7; D unclear. The CDR3 loop spans 12 amino acids. Germline values: CDR1 SGHTA, CDR2 FQGNSA. The V and J ends lost 4 bases and 6 bases respectively, with 10 bases between them. The CDR3 DNA is TGTGCCAGCAGCTCCCCCCCTCGCGAGCAGTACTTC. This codes for CASSSPPREQYF.

This clonotype occurred many times. The rearrangement uses TRBV7-9 and TRBJ1-1; D is possibly TRBD1 (5 bases). Germline lookup yields CDR1 SEHNR and CDR2 FQNEAQ (reference sequence). The CDR3 has 12 residues. V was trimmed by 9 bases and J by 3 bases, leaving 11 bases between them. This CDR3 is CASWQGYTEAFF. CDR3 nucleotides: TGTGCCAGTTGGCAGGGTTACACTGAAGCTTTCTTT.

This clonotype was seen many times. The chain is built from TRBV7-2 and TRBJ1-2, with TRBD1 matching over 10 bases. Germline V gene sequence: CDR1 SGHTA, CDR2 FQGNSA. The CDR3 extends over 14 amino acids. V was clipped by 5 bases and J by 7 bases; unmatched bases: 7. The CDR3, as DNA: TGTGCCAGCAGCGTACCCGGGACAGGGGTTGGCTACACCTTC. Protein sequence: CASSVPGTGVGYTF.

This clonotype was counted at least ten times. The chain joins TRBV5-5 to TRBJ1-1; 8 positions match TRBD1. CDR1 is SGHKS, CDR2 YYEKEE, per germline (reference sequence). The CDR3 loop spans 15 amino acids. Trimming cost V 2 bases and J 1 base; bases outside gene matches: 4. The CDR3, as DNA: TGTGCCAGCAGCTTTAACAGGGGGAGGAACACTGAAGCTTTCTTT. Amino acids: CASSFNRGRNTEAFF. Using reference TRBV5-5 and TRBJ1-1 for the parts outside the CDR3, the full variable domain is DAGVTQSPTHLIKTRGQQVTLRCSPISGHKSVSWYQQVLGQGPQFIFQYYEKEERGRGNFPDRFSARQFPNYSSELNVNALLLGDSALYLCASSFNRGRNTEAFFGQGTRLTVV.

This clonotype was recorded at least ten times. The chain joins TRBV5-1 to TRBJ1-6, with D unresolved. CDR3 length: 14 residues. V was shortened by 4 bases and J by 7 bases, with 12 bases between the two germline ends. Germline CDR1 SGHRS, CDR2 YFSETQ. CDR3 protein: CASSPEPLNSPLHF. CDR3 nucleotides: TGCGCCAGCAGCCCAGAACCCTTGAATTCACCCCTCCACTTT.

In its sample, this clonotype was seen many times. This chain uses TRBV2 with TRBJ2-2, with 11 bases matching TRBD2. Trimming cost V 4 bases and J 2 bases; bases outside gene matches: 3. CDR3 length: 16 amino acids. Looked up from germline, CDR1 is SNHLY and CDR2 is FYNNEI. The CDR3 DNA sequence: TGTGCCAGCAGTGTTAGCGGGAGGGCCAACACCGGGGAGCTGTTTTTT. Translated, it gives CASSVSGRANTGELFF.

This clonotype was counted at least ten times. The J gene is TRBJ2-2, the V gene TRBV5-1, with unresolved D. V was cut by 4 bases and J by 0 bases, with 13 bases left in between. The CDR3 extends over 16 amino acids. CDR1 and CDR2 from the germline V gene are SGHRS and YFSETQ. In DNA, the CDR3 is TGCGCCAGCAGCCCTGGCTGGGCCTCGAACACCGGGGAGCTGTTTTTT. Its translation: CASSPGWASNTGELFF.

In its sample, this clonotype was seen many times. The rearrangement joins TRBV11-2 to TRBJ2-2; the D is unclear. Germline-derived CDR1 and CDR2 are SGHAT and FQNNGV. V lost 0 bases, J lost 1 base, and 3 bases lay in between. This CDR3 contains 14 residues. The CDR3: CASSLEKNTGELFF. As DNA, the CDR3 is TGTGCCAGCAGCTTAGAAAAGAACACCGGGGAGCTGTTTTTT. Drawing the rest from reference TRBV11-2 and TRBJ2-2, the complete variable domain is EAGVAQSPRYKIIEKRQSVAFWCNPISGHATLYWYQQILGQGPKLLIQFQNNGVVDDSQLPKDRFSAERLKGVDSTLKIQPAKLEDSAVYLCASSLEKNTGELFFGEGSRLTVL.

The sample holds many counts of this clonotype. The rearrangement links TRBV13 to TRBJ2-7; D might be TRBD2 (5 bases). The CDR3 consists of 14 residues. CDR1 is PRHDT, CDR2 FYEKMQ, per germline (reference sequence). With 5 bases removed from V and 3 bases from J, the gap between germline ends came to 14 bases. The CDR3 region has the DNA TGTGCCAGCAGCATGGACTCGACTTTCTACGAGCAGTACTTC. Translation: CASSMDSTFYEQYF.

This clonotype was counted ten times or more. The J gene is TRBJ2-3, the V gene TRBV29-1, with D hard to call. CDR3 length equals 14 residues. Between the trimmed V and J ends, which lost 3 bases and 0 bases, there was a span of 10 bases. Germline CDR1 is SQVTM and CDR2 is ANQGSEA. The CDR3 region has the DNA TGCAGCGTTGAGCGACCACTCAGCACAGATACGCAGTATTTT. Residues: CSVERPLSTDTQYF.

This clonotype occurred many times. V usage is TRBV14 and J usage is TRBJ1-2; D unresolved. The ends were cut back, 2 bases at V and 2 bases at J, with 12 bases in the middle. From germline, CDR1 is SGHDN and CDR2 FVKESK. The CDR3 contains 15 residues. The CDR3 is CASSQFGKGNYGYTF. In DNA form, the CDR3 reads TGTGCCAGCAGCCAATTCGGCAAAGGAAACTATGGCTACACCTTC.

The gene calls are TRBV20-1 and TRBJ2-1, with 7 bases lining up with TRBD2. This CDR3 has 16 amino acids. The V gene's germline CDR1 is DFQATT and CDR2 SNEGSKA (reference sequence). J gave up 0 bases and V 2 bases, and 7 bases lay outside the gene matches. This CDR3 is CSARSTSGISYNEQFF. Here the CDR3 DNA reads TGCAGTGCTAGATCCACGAGCGGGATCTCCTACAATGAGCAGTTCTTC.

This clonotype was observed at least ten times. The chain's CDR3 is CASSVLQGGGLFF. In nucleotides, the CDR3 is TGCGCCAGCAGCGTCCTACAGGGGGGCGGACTGTTTTTT. The chain recombines TRBV5-1 with TRBJ1-4; 8 bases are shared with TRBD1. The CDR3 covers 13 residues. The germline gives CDR1 SGHRS, CDR2 YFSETQ. With V trimmed by 4 bases and J by 13 bases, 9 bases remained unmatched.